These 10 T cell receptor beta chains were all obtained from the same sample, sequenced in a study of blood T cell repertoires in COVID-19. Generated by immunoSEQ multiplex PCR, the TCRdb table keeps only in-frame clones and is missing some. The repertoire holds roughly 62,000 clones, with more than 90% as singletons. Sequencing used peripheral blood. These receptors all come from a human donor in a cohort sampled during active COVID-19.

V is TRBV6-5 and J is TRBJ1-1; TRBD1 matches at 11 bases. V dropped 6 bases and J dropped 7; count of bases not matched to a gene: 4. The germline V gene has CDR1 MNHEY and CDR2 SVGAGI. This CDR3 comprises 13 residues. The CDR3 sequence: CASSLDRGLEAFF. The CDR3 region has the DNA TGTGCCAGCAGCCTGGACAGGGGGCTTGAAGCTTTCTTT.

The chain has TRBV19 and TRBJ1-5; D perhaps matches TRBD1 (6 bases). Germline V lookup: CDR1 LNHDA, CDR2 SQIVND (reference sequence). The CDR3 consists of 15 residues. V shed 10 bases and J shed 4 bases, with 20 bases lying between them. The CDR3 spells CATRTDRSKNQPQHF. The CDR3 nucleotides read TGTGCCACCCGAACAGACAGGTCCAAGAATCAGCCCCAGCATTTT.

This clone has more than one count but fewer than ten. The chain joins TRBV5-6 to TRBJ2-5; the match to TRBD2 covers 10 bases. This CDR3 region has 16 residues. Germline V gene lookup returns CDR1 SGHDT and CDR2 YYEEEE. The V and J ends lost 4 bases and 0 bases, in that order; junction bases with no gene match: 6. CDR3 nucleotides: TGTGCCAGCAGCCCCGGACTAGCGGTCGACCAAGAGACCCAGTACTTC. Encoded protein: CASSPGLAVDQETQYF.

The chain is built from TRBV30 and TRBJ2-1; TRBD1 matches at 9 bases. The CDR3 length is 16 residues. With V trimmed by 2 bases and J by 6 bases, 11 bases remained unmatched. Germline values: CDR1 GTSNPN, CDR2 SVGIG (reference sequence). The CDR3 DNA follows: TGTGCCTGGAGTCCTGCCGGGACAGGGCCCCTCAATGAGCAGTTCTTC. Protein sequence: CAWSPAGTGPLNEQFF.

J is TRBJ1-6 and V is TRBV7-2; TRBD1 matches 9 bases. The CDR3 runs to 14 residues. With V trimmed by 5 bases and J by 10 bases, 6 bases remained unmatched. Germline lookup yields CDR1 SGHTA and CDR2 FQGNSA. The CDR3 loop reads CASSPRQGGSPLHF. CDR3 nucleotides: TGTGCCAGCAGCCCGCGACAGGGGGGATCACCCCTCCACTTT.

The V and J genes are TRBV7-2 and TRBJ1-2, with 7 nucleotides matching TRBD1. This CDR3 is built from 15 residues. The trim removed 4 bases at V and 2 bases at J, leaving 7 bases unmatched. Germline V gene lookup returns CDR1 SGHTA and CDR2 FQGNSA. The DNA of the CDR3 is TGTGCCAGCAGCTCGAACAGGGGCCGAAACTATGGCTACACCTTC. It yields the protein CASSSNRGRNYGYTF.

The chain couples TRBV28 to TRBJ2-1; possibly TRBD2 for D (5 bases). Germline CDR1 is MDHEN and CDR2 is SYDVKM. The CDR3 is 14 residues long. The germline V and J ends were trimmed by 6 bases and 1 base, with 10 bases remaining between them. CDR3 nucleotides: TGTGCCAGCAGGAGGGCTTATTCCTACAATGAGCAGTTCTTC. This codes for CASRRAYSYNEQFF.

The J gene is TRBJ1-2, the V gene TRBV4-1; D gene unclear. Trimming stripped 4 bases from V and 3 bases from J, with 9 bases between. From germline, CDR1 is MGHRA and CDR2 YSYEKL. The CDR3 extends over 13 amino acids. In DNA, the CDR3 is TGCGCCAGCAGCCGAGCCCAGGACTATGGCTACACCTTC. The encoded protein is CASSRAQDYGYTF.

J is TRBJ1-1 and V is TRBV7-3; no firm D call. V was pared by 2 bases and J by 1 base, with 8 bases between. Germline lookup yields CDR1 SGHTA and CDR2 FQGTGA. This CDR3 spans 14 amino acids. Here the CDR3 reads CASSLSAQNTEAFF. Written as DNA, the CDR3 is TGTGCCAGCAGCTTATCTGCACAGAACACTGAAGCTTTCTTT.

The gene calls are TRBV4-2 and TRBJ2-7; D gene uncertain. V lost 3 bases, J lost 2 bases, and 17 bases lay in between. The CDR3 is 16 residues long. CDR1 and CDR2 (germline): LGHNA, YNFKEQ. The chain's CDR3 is CASSQSGPPMAYEQYF. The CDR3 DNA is TGTGCCAGCAGCCAGTCCGGTCCGCCTATGGCCTACGAGCAGTACTTC.